The rows below give T cell receptor beta chains drawn from one sample of a study of T cells in Graves' hyperthyroidism and ophthalmopathy. Using its own MiXCR run on the multiplex PCR reads, TCRdb lists one record per CDR3 protein. The data contain 550,000 to 800,000 distinct CDR3 sequences, around 15% of them singletons. Sequenced: blood. The receptors were sampled from a man aged 50-59 years with Graves' hyperthyroidism. Both conserved end residues are part of each CDR3. Each record gives: J gene, clone size, V gene, D gene, CDR3 DNA, CDR3 protein. A D gene is named only where the DNA matches it firmly. Expanded clones are given a class, and other clones once, few, many or no size at all.

>TRBJ1-5|NA|TRBV24-1|NA
TGTGCCACCAGTGACCGGGACGGATTCAATCAGCCCCAGCATTTT
CATSDRDGFNQPQHF
>TRBJ2-7|many|TRBV12-3/TRBV12-4|NA
TGTGCCAGCAGAGACCTAGGGGACCACGAGCAGTACTTC
CASRDLGDHEQYF
>TRBJ1-2|many|TRBV7-9|TRBD1
TGTGCCAGCAGCTCCTCGACAGGGGGGGACTATGGCTACACCTTC
CASSSSTGGDYGYTF
>TRBJ2-5|many|TRBV7-9|TRBD2
TGTGCCAGCAGCGACGCGGGACTAGCGGTCCAAGAGACCCAGTACTTC
CASSDAGLAVQETQYF
>TRBJ2-1|NA|TRBV10-3|TRBD2
TGTGCCATCAGCCAACACAAAGGGGAACTAGCGGGAGGGAATGAGCAGTTCTTC
CAISQHKGELAGGNEQFF
>TRBJ2-5|many|TRBV28|TRBD2
TGTGCCAGCAGATCCGGGACTAGCGGCCAAGAGACCCAGTACTTC
CASRSGTSGQETQYF
>TRBJ2-5|many|TRBV6-1|TRBD1
TGTGCCAAAATTACCGCCGGGACAGGGGGCTTGGAGACCCAGTACTTC
CAKITAGTGGLETQYF
>TRBJ1-2|few|TRBV20-1|NA
TGCAGTGCTAGACCCACAAGACAGTCTAACTATGGCTACACCTTC
CSARPTRQSNYGYTF
>TRBJ2-7|many|TRBV28|NA
TGTGCCAGCAGACTACAGGGTGATATCACCTACGAGCAGTACTTC
CASRLQGDITYEQYF
>TRBJ2-3|many|TRBV2|NA
TGTGCCAGCGCCTGGGGAGAGGATACGCAGTATTTT
CASAWGEDTQYF
>TRBJ1-1|NA|TRBV7-9|TRBD1
TGTGCCAGCAGCCCCAGGGGGCGGAAGAACACTGAAGCTTTCTTT
CASSPRGRKNTEAFF
>TRBJ2-5|NA|TRBV2|NA
TGTGCCAGCTCGGGACGGCAAGAGACCCAGTACTTC
CASSGRQETQYF
>TRBJ2-1|NA|TRBV9|NA
TGTGCCAGCAGCGATCCCCGACTAGAACATGAGCAGTTCTTC
CASSDPRLEHEQFF
>TRBJ2-7|many|TRBV27|NA
TGTGCCAGCGGTATAGGGCGGGGTCCGTCCTACGAGCAGTACTTC
CASGIGRGPSYEQYF
>TRBJ2-1|many|TRBV10-3|TRBD2
TGTGCCATCAGCACGCTCGGGACTAGCGGGAACAATGAGCAGTTCTTC
CAISTLGTSGNNEQFF
>TRBJ1-1|NA|TRBV20-1|NA
TGCAGTGCCCCGGACCTCTCGAGCACTGAAGCTTTCTTT
CSAPDLSSTEAFF
>TRBJ2-3|many|TRBV28|NA
TGTGCCAGCAGTTTCAACCTGCGACGAGCACGGCATAAGGATAGTGATACGCAGTATTTT
CASSFNLRRARHKDSDTQYF
>TRBJ2-1|NA|TRBV18|TRBD2
TGTGCCAGCTCACCGGGGACTAGCGGTGGGCTCAATGAGCAGTTCTTC
CASSPGTSGGLNEQFF
>TRBJ2-5|many|TRBV28|NA
TGTGCCAGCAGTCCGTCGAGGGGAACGGCGGTGGAGACCCAGTACTTC
CASSPSRGTAVETQYF
>TRBJ2-1|many|TRBV9|NA
TGTGCCAGCAGCGTGACGAGAGATAGAGTCTCCTACAATGAGCAGTTCTTC
CASSVTRDRVSYNEQFF
>TRBJ1-2|few|TRBV15|NA
TGTGCCACCAGCAAGGACAGCCACTATGGCTACACCTTC
CATSKDSHYGYTF
>TRBJ1-1|few|TRBV19|TRBD1
TGTGCCACCAAAAGGGGGCTCGGGAGAACTGAAGCTTTCTTT
CATKRGLGRTEAFF
>TRBJ1-2|few|TRBV27|NA
TGTGCCAGCAAGGGAGGGGATTCTAACCCAGCTAACTATGGCTACACCTTC
CASKGGDSNPANYGYTF